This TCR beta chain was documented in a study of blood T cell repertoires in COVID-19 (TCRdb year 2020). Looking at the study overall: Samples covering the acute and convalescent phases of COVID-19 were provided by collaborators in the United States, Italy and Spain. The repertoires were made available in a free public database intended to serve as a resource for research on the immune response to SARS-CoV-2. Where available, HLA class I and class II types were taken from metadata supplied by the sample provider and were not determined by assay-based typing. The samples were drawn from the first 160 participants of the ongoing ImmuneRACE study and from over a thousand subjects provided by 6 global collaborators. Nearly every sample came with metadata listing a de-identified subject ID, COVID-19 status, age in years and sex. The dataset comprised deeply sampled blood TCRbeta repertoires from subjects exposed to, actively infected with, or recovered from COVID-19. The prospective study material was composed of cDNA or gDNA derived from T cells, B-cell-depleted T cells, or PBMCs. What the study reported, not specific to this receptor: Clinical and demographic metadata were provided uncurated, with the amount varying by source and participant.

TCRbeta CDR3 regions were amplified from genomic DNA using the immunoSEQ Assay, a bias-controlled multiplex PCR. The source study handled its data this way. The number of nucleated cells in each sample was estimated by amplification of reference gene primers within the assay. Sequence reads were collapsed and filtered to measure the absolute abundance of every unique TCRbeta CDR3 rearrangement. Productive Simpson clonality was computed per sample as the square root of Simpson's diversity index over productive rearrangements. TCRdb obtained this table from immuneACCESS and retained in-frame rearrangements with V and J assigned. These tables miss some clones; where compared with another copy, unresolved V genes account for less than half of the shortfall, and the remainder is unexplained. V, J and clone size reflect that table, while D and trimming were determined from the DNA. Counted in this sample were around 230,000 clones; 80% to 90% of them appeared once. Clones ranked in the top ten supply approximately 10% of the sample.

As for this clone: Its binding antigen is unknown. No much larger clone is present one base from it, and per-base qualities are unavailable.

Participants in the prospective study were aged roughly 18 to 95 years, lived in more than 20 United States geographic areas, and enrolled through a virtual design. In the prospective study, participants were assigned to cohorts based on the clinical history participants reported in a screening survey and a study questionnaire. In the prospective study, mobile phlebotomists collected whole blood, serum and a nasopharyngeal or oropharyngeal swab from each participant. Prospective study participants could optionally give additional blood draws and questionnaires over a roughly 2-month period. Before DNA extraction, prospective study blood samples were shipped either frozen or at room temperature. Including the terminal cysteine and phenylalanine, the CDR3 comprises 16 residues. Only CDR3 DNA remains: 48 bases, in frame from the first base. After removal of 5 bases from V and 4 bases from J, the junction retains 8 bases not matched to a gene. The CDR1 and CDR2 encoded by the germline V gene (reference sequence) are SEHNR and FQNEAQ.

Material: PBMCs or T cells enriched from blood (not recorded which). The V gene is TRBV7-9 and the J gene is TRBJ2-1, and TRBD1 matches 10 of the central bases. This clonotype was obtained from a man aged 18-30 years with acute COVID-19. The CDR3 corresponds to CASSQAGDRGYNEQFF. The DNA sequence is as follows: TGTGCCAGCAGCCAGGCCGGGGACAGGGGATACAATGAGCAGTTCTTC. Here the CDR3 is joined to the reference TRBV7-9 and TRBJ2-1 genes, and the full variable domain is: DTGVSQNPRHKITKRGQNVTFRCDPISEHNRLYWYRQTLGQGPEFLTYFQNEAQLEKSRLLSDRFSAERPKGSFSTLEIQRTEQGDSAMYLCASSQAGDRGYNEQFFGPGTRLTVL.